What follows is one T cell receptor (beta chain) and its context. The sample holds a few counts of this clonotype. It has no known antigen specificity. There are no base qualities to consult, and no much larger clone falls within one base. The data are from a study of blood T cells in healthy people across ages (dated by TCRdb to 2015 to 2017). The study in broad terms: In model experiments, template switching captured about one uniquely barcoded TCR beta cDNA molecule for every two T cells. Using deep sequencing normalized with unique cDNA molecular identifiers, the study measured how TCR beta repertoire diversity changes with age. The donors were divided into four age groups: young (average approximately 15 years), middle-aged (approximately 39), aged (around 59) and long-lived (roughly 88). Donors of different ages were randomly distributed across sequencing lanes to avoid experimental bias. Two additional independent replicas of 1 million unique cDNA reads from the same blood draw were analyzed for two donors (one aged 18 to 30 and one aged 80 or older).

The library was obtained by 5' RACE. Instrument used: Illumina HiSeq 2500. A second roughly 6 to 12 cycle PCR used a sample-barcoded 5' primer and a J-beta primer mix. A unique molecular identifier was introduced onto each TCR beta cDNA molecule by a template-switch 5' adaptor carrying 12 random nucleotides. At least 3 million CDR3-containing paired-end reads were obtained from each sample. All of the RNA was converted into first-strand cDNA using the Mint cDNA synthesis kit, with a TRBC-specific oligonucleotide serving as the primer. All cDNA was treated with uracil-DNA glycosylase and then went through a first 18-cycle PCR with the universal primers M1SS and BC2_uni_R. As for the authors' bioinformatics: Each sample was normalized by randomly selecting 1 million high-quality reads, each carrying a distinct molecular identifier. Reads sharing molecular identifiers were discarded rather than binned into consensus sequences. MiTCR, run with a Q25 quality threshold and the strictest error-elimination algorithm, handled CDR3 identification, clonotype clustering and error correction. Lower-bound total TCR beta diversity was estimated with a nonparametric unseen species model using Euler transformation. Using fastp at Q25 and MiXCR, TCRdb reprocessed the public reads and kept productive beta chains. Every CDR3 protein is listed once, alongside the most common genes and DNA of its rows. The V and J calls reflect TCRdb's pipeline rather than the authors' work. Across this sample there are roughly 900,000 distinct CDR3 sequences, with 40% to 60% seen only once. Around 15% of the sample comes from the top ten.

Donors were around 37 systemically healthy Caucasian individuals from Russia aged about 6 to 100 years. Each donor gave approximately 10 milliliters of peripheral blood, collected into EDTA-treated Vacutainer tubes. Ficoll-Paque density-gradient centrifugation was used to isolate PBMCs, with at least 6.5 million obtained per sample. Trizol reagent was used to extract total RNA from PBMCs, with at least 5 micrograms per sample. The percentages of naive CD45RAhigh/CD27high T cells were determined by flow cytometry on a PBMC aliquot from every donor. General findings and caveats noted by the study authors: Estimates of total diversity from one million sequenced T cells were regarded as lower bounds and underestimates. Observed TCR beta diversity per million T cells fell roughly linearly with age, and a significant reduction was already apparent by age about 38. Compared with the aged group, more naive CD4+ T cells, fewer expanded clones and increased TCR diversity were shown by the long-lived group, suggesting age selection. Donor CMV infection status was unknown, potentially confounding age-related changes in expanded clonotypes. Bulk unsorted PBMC profiling prevented conclusive comparison of naive and antigen-experienced compartments. There was a strong correlation between observed TCR beta diversity and the percentage of naive T cells measured by flow cytometry.

The TCR was taken from a man in his thirties or forties in good health. Sequencing was done on a sample of blood.

The CDR3 in this case is CSARDRGRRGYGYTF. The DNA reads TGCAGTGCCCGGGACAGGGGGCGCCGAGGCTATGGCTACACCTTC. The chain uses TRBV20-1 and TRBJ1-2; 12 central bases correspond to TRBD1. CDR1 DFQATT and CDR2 SNEGSKA are derived from the germline V gene (reference sequence). The CDR3 covers 15 residues, taking in both the cysteine and the phenylalanine. Solely the CDR3 DNA is kept, with 45 bases framed from the first base. Relative to germline, V is missing 6 bases and J is missing 4 bases, with 9 bases of the junction outside any gene match.